One sample yielded the 15 T cell receptor beta chains listed below, sequenced in a study of response to subunit inactivated influenza vaccine. TCRdb independently ran MiXCR on the RT-PCR reads; one entry per CDR3 protein. Of more than 600,000 distinct CDR3 sequences in the sample, 15% to 20% are singletons; the top ten hold roughly 10%. This material consisted of PBMCs from blood, taken roughly 5 days after vaccination. These TCRs come from a man aged 50-59 years who received an inactivated influenza vaccine.

V usage is TRBV18 and J usage is TRBJ2-1; 13 bases match TRBD2. Germline loops: CDR1 KGHSH, CDR2 LQKENI. The CDR3 consists of 16 residues. J was trimmed by 7 bases and V by 3 bases; bases with no gene match: 6. The CDR3: CASSPVLAGGRNEQFF. The DNA for the CDR3 is TGTGCCAGCTCACCCGTACTAGCGGGGGGGCGGAATGAGCAGTTCTTC.

The chain employs TRBV20-1 and TRBJ2-1, with no clear D. CDR1 is DFQATT and CDR2 is SNEGSKA in the germline V gene (reference sequence). Trimming removed 3 bases from V and 0 bases from J, with 9 bases in between. The CDR3 is 14 residues long. The CDR3 nucleotides are TGCAGTGCTAGCGGCTCTAGCTCCTACAATGAGCAGTTCTTC. Translating gives CSASGSSSYNEQFF.

The rearrangement joins TRBV6-1 to TRBJ1-5; TRBD1 matches at 10 bases. Germline V gives CDR1 MNHNS, CDR2 SASEGT. This CDR3 contains 18 residues. The J segment lost 0 bases and the V segment lost 8 bases, leaving 13 bases of the junction unmatched. The CDR3 coding sequence is TGTGCCAGCGAGACAGGGGGCGGGGGTTACCTTAGCAATCAGCCCCAGCATTTT. Its protein is CASETGGGGYLSNQPQHF.

V and J are TRBV10-3 and TRBJ1-6; D is possibly TRBD1 (5 bases). Trimming removed 10 bases at V and 6 bases at J, with 19 bases between. CDR3 size: 15 residues. Germline V gene lookup returns CDR1 ENHRY and CDR2 SYGVKD. The CDR3 region has the DNA TGTGCCACCGTGGAGGGGACGGGACTTAATTCACCCCTCCACTTT. As protein: CATVEGTGLNSPLHF.

This clonotype was observed many times. V gene TRBV5-1 combines with J gene TRBJ2-5; 7 positions agree with TRBD1. The CDR3 loop spans 15 amino acids. The V and J ends lost 4 bases and 1 base, in that order; junction bases with no gene match: 7. Looked up from germline, CDR1 is SGHRS and CDR2 is YFSETQ. The CDR3: CASSPGTAFQETQYF. The CDR3 nucleotides read TGCGCCAGCAGCCCCGGGACAGCCTTCCAAGAGACCCAGTACTTC.

The V gene is TRBV14, the J gene TRBJ2-3; 7 positions agree with TRBD2. Germline-derived CDR1 and CDR2 are SGHDN and FVKESK. The CDR3 is 15 amino acids. V shed 2 bases and J 5 bases; nucleotides not matched to a gene: 7. The chain's CDR3 is CASSQRLAKGDTQYF. The CDR3 nucleotides read TGTGCCAGCAGCCAAAGACTAGCAAAAGGAGATACGCAGTATTTT. The complete variable domain, with remaining parts taken from reference TRBV14 and TRBJ2-3, reads EAGVTQFPSHSVIEKGQTVTLRCDPISGHDNLYWYRRVMGKEIKFLLHFVKESKQDESGMPNNRFLAERTGGTYSTLKVQPAELEDSGVYFCASSQRLAKGDTQYFGPGTRLTVL.

This clonotype was detected many times. The chain links TRBV29-1 to TRBJ2-1; the D is unclear. CDR1 and CDR2 from the germline V gene are SQVTM and ANQGSEA. CDR3 length: 8 amino acids. Trimming removed 5 bases at V and 9 bases at J, with 2 bases between. The CDR3 reads CSVSEQFF. The CDR3 DNA follows: TGCAGCGTTAGTGAGCAGTTCTTC.

The chain couples TRBV28 to TRBJ2-7; 8 bases line up with TRBD1. Germline V gene lookup returns CDR1 MDHEN and CDR2 SYDVKM. The ends lost 3 bases at V and 3 bases at J; junction bases unmatched: 13. The CDR3 consists of 17 residues. The CDR3: CASSFSLLTGDIYEQYF. In nucleotides, the CDR3 is TGTGCCAGCAGTTTCTCTCTTCTGACAGGGGACATCTACGAGCAGTACTTC.

As for this clonotype: This could be a read error, since a much larger clone is one nucleotide away. V is TRBV25-1 and J is TRBJ2-7; D not resolved. This CDR3 has 13 residues. CDR1 is MGHDK and CDR2 is SYGVNS in the germline V gene. CDR3 bases: TGTGCCAGCAGTGATCTCGGTACCTACGGGCAGTACTTC. It translates to CASSDLGTYGQYF.

J is TRBJ1-4 and V is TRBV27, with 7 bases aligning to TRBD1. V trimming: 4 bases; J trimming: 7 bases; junction bases outside the gene matches: 3. Germline assignment: CDR1 MNHEY and CDR2 SMNVEV (reference sequence). The CDR3 is made up of 13 amino acids. The CDR3 region has the DNA TGTGCCAGCAGTTCCTGGACAGGTGAAAAACTGTTTTTT. It encodes CASSSWTGEKLFF.

The chain has TRBV12-3 or TRBV12-4 and TRBJ2-5, with 8 positions matching TRBD2. The junction had 4 bases not matched to a gene; V was cut back by 5 bases and J by 5 bases. The length of the CDR3 is 13 residues. Here the CDR3 reads CASSVTSGETQYF. The DNA for the CDR3 is TGTGCCAGCAGTGTTACTAGCGGTGAGACCCAGTACTTC.

The V and J genes are TRBV5-5 and TRBJ1-1; D uncertain. CDR1 and CDR2 (germline): SGHKS, YYEKEE (reference sequence). The CDR3 is 13 amino acids. Trimming stripped 2 bases from V and 4 bases from J, with 9 bases between. CDR3 sequence reads: CASSFIGSTEAFF. Here the CDR3 DNA reads TGTGCCAGCAGCTTTATTGGGAGCACTGAAGCTTTCTTT. The whole variable domain, filled in from reference TRBV5-5 and TRBJ1-1, reads DAGVTQSPTHLIKTRGQQVTLRCSPISGHKSVSWYQQVLGQGPQFIFQYYEKEERGRGNFPDRFSARQFPNYSSELNVNALLLGDSALYLCASSFIGSTEAFFGQGTRLTVV.

The rearrangement uses TRBV4-2 and TRBJ2-2, with D unclear. Germline lookup yields CDR1 LGHNA and CDR2 YNFKEQ. Trimming removed 1 base at V and 8 bases at J, with 11 bases between. This CDR3 is 14 amino acids long. This CDR3 reads CASSQGFEAGELFF. The DNA for the CDR3 is TGTGCCAGCAGCCAAGGCTTTGAGGCAGGGGAGCTGTTTTTT.

The V and J genes are TRBV5-1 and TRBJ2-3; no firm D call. The germline V gene has CDR1 SGHRS and CDR2 YFSETQ. The CDR3 length is 15 residues. The V end lost 4 bases, the J end lost 4 bases, and 16 bases lay between the germline ends. DNA for the CDR3: TGCGCCAGCAGCCCGGGCCTGATTGGGCCAGATACGCAGTATTTT. Amino acid sequence: CASSPGLIGPDTQYF.

This clonotype showed up just a few times. CDR3 amino acids: CASSFLRGAGELFF. Written as DNA, the CDR3 is TGTGCCAGCAGTTTCCTAAGAGGGGCCGGGGAGCTGTTTTTT. V and J are TRBV6-2 or TRBV6-3 and TRBJ2-2; D may match TRBD1 or TRBD2 (5 bases each). CDR3 length equals 14 residues. Per the germline V gene, CDR1 is MNHEY and CDR2 is SVGEGT. V was clipped by 4 bases and J by 6 bases, with 12 bases between them.